Listed below are T cell receptor beta chains from one sample, sequenced in a study of identifying expanded T cells in peripheral blood. Some clones are missing from TCRdb's copy, which holds only in-frame ones; the method was immunoSEQ multiplex PCR. The table lists 130,000 or so clones, over 65% of them singletons. Material for sequencing was blood. The receptor source for this set is a person aged 18 to 70 in good health. Each CDR3 is given with its conserved first and last residue. The D gene is left open where the match is weak. A row's size may be missing; if present it is once, few, many or a size class.

abundance,d_gene,v_gene,j_gene,CDR3nt,CDR3aa
NA,TRBD1,TRBV5-8,TRBJ1-4,TGTGCCAGCAGCCGAGGACAGGTTATTAATGAAAAACTGTTTTTT,CASSRGQVINEKLFF
NA,NA,TRBV9,TRBJ2-5,TGTGCCAGCAGCGTAGCTGGGACACGTAAAGAGACCCAGTACTTC,CASSVAGTRKETQYF
NA,NA,TRBV11-3,TRBJ1-2,TGTGCCAGCAGCTTAGAGGCAGAAACGGGCTACACCTTC,CASSLEAETGYTF
NA,NA,TRBV5-1,TRBJ1-6,TGCGCCAGCAGACTGGTGGGGGAGTCACCCCTCCACTTT,CASRLVGESPLHF
few,NA,TRBV10-1,TRBJ1-5,TGCGCCAGCAGTGAGTCGGGCAATCAGCCCCAGCATTTT,CASSESGNQPQHF
NA,NA,TRBV7-2,TRBJ2-7,TGTGCCAGCAGCTTAGAGGCGGACTCCTACGAGCAGTACTTC,CASSLEADSYEQYF
NA,NA,TRBV5-6,TRBJ2-2,TGTGCCAGCACCCTGAGCGCGAACACCGGGGAGCTGTTTTTT,CASTLSANTGELFF
NA,TRBD1,TRBV5-6,TRBJ2-1,TGTGCCAGCAGCTCCAAAGTAAGGGGGCAGGATGAGCAGTTCTTC,CASSSKVRGQDEQFF
NA,TRBD1,TRBV5-1,TRBJ2-1,TGCGCCAGCAGCGCGGACCGCCTTACAGGGGGCAAGCAGTTCTTC,CASSADRLTGGKQFF
NA,NA,TRBV2,TRBJ1-6,TGTGCCAGCAACATCCGGGACTTGGTATACCGGTCACCCCTCCACTTT,CASNIRDLVYRSPLHF